These T cell receptor beta chains were read from a single sample in a study of cytomegalovirus exposure and HLA in healthy donors. The protocol was immunoSEQ multiplex PCR, while the TCRdb copy is restricted to in-frame clones and leaves out a portion. Altogether about 130,000 clones are present, about 74% being singletons, with the ten largest covering less than 5%. Sequencing was carried out using PBMCs. The receptors were gathered from a woman aged 45 to 65 in good health and CMV-seropositive. Both conserved end residues are part of each CDR3. Fields, in order: D gene, clone size, V gene, J gene, CDR3 DNA, CDR3 protein. The D gene is left open where the match is weak. Clone size is not always given. Where it is, it says once, few, many or a class for expanded clones.

-	-	TRBV6-6	TRBJ1-2	TGTGCCAGCAATCGGGACACCTCTAACTATGGCTACACCTTC	CASNRDTSNYGYTF
TRBD1	-	TRBV6-1	TRBJ1-6	TGTGCCAGCAGGACAGGGAGTGATTCACCCCTCCACTTT	CASRTGSDSPLHF
-	-	TRBV19	TRBJ1-5	TGTGCCAGTTCGAGTTATCTACTCCAGCCCCAGCATTTT	CASSSYLLQPQHF
-	-	TRBV5-1	TRBJ2-7	TGCGCCAGCAGCTTGGCCCAGGGCGAGTACTACGAGCAGTACTTC	CASSLAQGEYYEQYF
-	-	TRBV2	TRBJ1-1	TGTGCCAGCAGTGAAGCGGGAGGAAGCACTGAAGCTTTCTTT	CASSEAGGSTEAFF
-	once	TRBV2	TRBJ2-3	TGTGCCAGCAGCTTCGACATGACAGATACGCAGTATTTT	CASSFDMTDTQYF
-	-	TRBV7-8	TRBJ1-6	TGTGCCAGCAGCTTATTACTCAGACAGAATTCACCCCTCCACTTT	CASSLLLRQNSPLHF
TRBD2	-	TRBV4-2	TRBJ2-1	TGTGCCAGCAGCCAAGCTCTAGCGGGGGAATACAATGAGCAGTTCTTC	CASSQALAGEYNEQFF
TRBD1	-	TRBV28	TRBJ1-3	TGTGCCAGCAGTTTTACAGGGGCGCAATTTTCTGGAAACACCATATATTTT	CASSFTGAQFSGNTIYF
TRBD1	few	TRBV19	TRBJ1-2	TGTGCCAGTAACGGACAGGGGGCACAGGATCGTGGCTACACCTTC	CASNGQGAQDRGYTF
TRBD1	few	TRBV9	TRBJ2-5	TGTGCCAGCAGCCGACGCGGGACAGGGGCCTTCCAAGAGACCCAGTACTTC	CASSRRGTGAFQETQYF
-	-	TRBV18	TRBJ2-2	TGTGCCAGCTCACGGCTACAGGGGAACACCGGGGAGCTGTTTTTT	CASSRLQGNTGELFF
-	-	TRBV9	TRBJ2-3	TGTGCCAGCAGCGAGACTAGTTGGAGACCTGATACGCAGTATTTT	CASSETSWRPDTQYF
TRBD1	-	TRBV19	TRBJ2-3	TGTGCCAGTAGTATTAGGGGGCTCACCACAGATACGCAGTATTTT	CASSIRGLTTDTQYF
-	-	TRBV10-3	TRBJ2-3	TGTGCCATCAGTCGGCGGGGCCTCACAGATACGCAGTATTTT	CAISRRGLTDTQYF
-	-	TRBV28	TRBJ1-5	TGTGCCAGCAGGAGAAAATTTAGCAATCAGCCCCAGCATTTT	CASRRKFSNQPQHF
TRBD2	-	TRBV2	TRBJ2-7	TGTGCCAGCAGAACCGGCGGGACTAGCGGGGGGTACGAGCAGTACTTC	CASRTGGTSGGYEQYF
-	-	TRBV9	TRBJ2-3	TGTGCCAGCAGCGTAGAGGGGGCAGATACGCAGTATTTT	CASSVEGADTQYF
TRBD2	-	TRBV5-8	TRBJ2-3	TGTGCCAGCAGCCCTAATCGGGGACTAGCGGTAACAGATACGCAGTATTTT	CASSPNRGLAVTDTQYF
-	-	TRBV5-4	TRBJ1-1	TGTGCCAGCAGCGAGGGACAATATCGGGCTGAAGCTTTCTTT	CASSEGQYRAEAFF
-	-	TRBV7-9	TRBJ2-7	TGTGCCAGCAGCTCTGACCAAAGGGGGTACGAGCAGTACTTC	CASSSDQRGYEQYF
-	-	TRBV28	TRBJ1-2	TGTGCCAGCAGTTCTGCCCAGGGTTCGGATGGCTACACCTTC	CASSSAQGSDGYTF
-	once	TRBV5-1	TRBJ1-2	TGCGCCAGCAGGGTTCCAGGGTATGGCTACACCTTC	CASRVPGYGYTF